This TCR beta chain emerged from a study of sequential checkpoint blockade in melanoma. At the level of the study: Randomization was 1:1 between first-line nivolumab→ipilimumab and ipilimumab→nivolumab.

Repertoires were generated with immunoSEQ multiplex PCR, while TCRdb's copy carries only in-frame clones and drops some. The table includes approximately 10,000 clones, 25% to 30% detected once. The CDR3 extends over 15 amino acids. J was trimmed by 1 base and V by 3 bases; bases with no gene match: 0. Germline loops: CDR1 SGHNT, CDR2 YENEEA. Treatment: randomized to nivolumab then ipilimumab (arm A) or the reverse (arm B). The specimen comprised tumor tissue (inferred from file names), sampled from a patient given nivolumab and ipilimumab in sequence. The receptor's source is a human donor with melanoma. The chain joins TRBV11-3 to TRBJ1-4; 9 bases match TRBD1. The DNA of the CDR3 is TGTGCCAGCAGCTTGGGACAGGGAACTAATGAAAAACTGTTTTTT. Translating gives CASSLGQGTNEKLFF.